One sample yielded the 13 T cell receptor beta chains listed below, sequenced in a study of siplizumab effects on memory and regulatory T cells. TCRdb's copy holds only in-frame clones and misses some; the assay was immunoSEQ multiplex PCR. The repertoire consists of fewer than 130,000 clones, with around 90% occurring once and the leading ten covering 1% to 1.5%. The sample was CD4+ T cells sorted from blood. The receptors derive from a human donor in good health.

The chain carries TRBV6-6 and TRBJ2-7; the D gene is possibly TRBD2 (6 bases). The CDR3 loop spans 15 amino acids. Between the trimmed V and J ends, which lost 0 bases and 2 bases, there was a span of 11 bases. The germline V gene has CDR1 MNHNY and CDR2 SVGAGI (reference sequence). The DNA of the CDR3 is TGTGCCAGCAGTTACTCGGCGGGAAAGGCCTACGAGCAGTACTTC. It is translated as CASSYSAGKAYEQYF.

The chain joins TRBV5-1 to TRBJ2-1; no firm D call. Trimming stripped 5 bases from V and 5 bases from J, with 8 bases between. CDR1 and CDR2 from the germline V gene are SGHRS and YFSETQ. The CDR3 contains 12 residues. The CDR3 reads CASRIKDNEQFF. CDR3 nucleotide sequence: TGCGCCAGCAGGATCAAAGACAATGAGCAGTTCTTC. Based on the CDR3 plus reference TRBV5-1 and TRBJ2-1, the full variable domain is KAGVTQTPRYLIKTRGQQVTLSCSPISGHRSVSWYQQTPGQGLQFLFEYFSETQRNKGNFPGRFSGRQFSNSRSEMNVSTLELGDSALYLCASRIKDNEQFFGPGTRLTVL.

This chain connects TRBV5-1 to TRBJ2-7; D call uncertain. The germline gives CDR1 SGHRS, CDR2 YFSETQ. Trimming pared 1 base from V and 4 bases from J, leaving 6 bases between. The CDR3 totals 12 residues. CDR3 sequence reads: CASSLQGYEQYF. DNA for the CDR3: TGCGCCAGCAGCTTGCAAGGATACGAGCAGTACTTC. The full variable domain, with the rest looked up from reference TRBV5-1 and TRBJ2-7, is KAGVTQTPRYLIKTRGQQVTLSCSPISGHRSVSWYQQTPGQGLQFLFEYFSETQRNKGNFPGRFSGRQFSNSRSEMNVSTLELGDSALYLCASSLQGYEQYFGPGTRLTVT.

The V gene is TRBV5-4, the J gene TRBJ1-3; a weak D match, TRBD1 (6 bases). Trimming stripped 3 bases from V and 4 bases from J, with 8 bases between. CDR3 size: 13 residues. Per germline, CDR1 SGHNT and CDR2 YYREEE (reference sequence). The CDR3 here is CASSWDTGNTIYF. CDR3 in DNA: TGTGCCAGCAGCTGGGACACAGGAAACACCATATATTTT.

The gene calls are TRBV6-6 and TRBJ1-3, with a weak D call TRBD1 (5 bases). V was trimmed by 5 bases and J by 0 bases, leaving 14 bases between them. There are 16 residues in the CDR3. Germline CDR1 reads MNHNY; CDR2 reads SVGAGI (reference sequence). DNA for the CDR3: TGTGCCAGCAGTCCCACCGCAGGGCACTCTGGAAACACCATATATTTT. Translating it yields CASSPTAGHSGNTIYF.

The sample holds one count of this clone. The V gene is TRBV19, the J gene TRBJ1-1; tentative D call: TRBD1 (6 bases). V lost 5 bases to trimming and J lost 1 base, with 14 bases between them. The CDR3 totals 15 residues. The germline V gene has CDR1 LNHDA and CDR2 SQIVND (reference sequence). The CDR3 DNA reads as TGTGCCAGTAGTGCTGACAGGAGGGGGAACACTGAAGCTTTCTTT. This encodes CASSADRRGNTEAFF.

This chain joins TRBV7-2 and TRBJ2-7, with 9 positions matching TRBD1. CDR3 length equals 15 residues. The junction had 11 bases not matched to a gene; V was cut back by 4 bases and J by 7 bases. CDR1 is SGHTA and CDR2 is FQGNSA in the germline V gene. The CDR3 sequence is CASSSNPWTGEEQYF. The CDR3, as DNA: TGTGCCAGCAGCTCTAACCCCTGGACAGGGGAAGAGCAGTACTTC. Looking up the rest from reference TRBV7-2 and TRBJ2-7 gives the full variable domain: GAGVSQSPSNKVTEKGKDVELRCDPISGHTALYWYRQSLGQGLEFLIYFQGNSAPDKSGLPSDRFSAERTGGSVSTLTIQRTQQEDSAVYLCASSSNPWTGEEQYFGPGTRLTVT.

V and J are TRBV6-1 and TRBJ1-1; D gene unclear. Trimming took off 0 bases at V and 0 bases at J, with 2 bases between the two ends. CDR3 length: 13 residues. Germline assignment: CDR1 MNHNS and CDR2 SASEGT. CDR3 in amino acids: CASSEAVNTEAFF. Written as DNA, the CDR3 is TGTGCCAGCAGTGAAGCGGTGAACACTGAAGCTTTCTTT.

The gene calls are TRBV6-5 and TRBJ2-7; no firm D call. CDR3 length: 11 amino acids. Per germline, CDR1 MNHEY and CDR2 SVGAGI. V was cut by 4 bases and J by 6 bases, with 7 bases left in between. This CDR3 reads CASSSSAEQYF. CDR3 nucleotide sequence: TGTGCCAGCAGTTCCTCTGCCGAGCAGTACTTC.

This clone was seen once. V and J are TRBV5-4 and TRBJ1-2; no clear D gene. The CDR3 is 15 amino acids. Germline-derived CDR1 and CDR2 are SGHNT and YYREEE (reference sequence). Trimming stripped 3 bases from V and 3 bases from J, with 15 bases between. The CDR3 region has the DNA TGTGCCAGCAGCTCTGGGCCTCAAAGGGACTATGGCTACACCTTC. Protein product: CASSSGPQRDYGYTF.

The rearrangement joins TRBV5-8 to TRBJ2-7; D unresolved. The V gene's germline CDR1 is SGHTS and CDR2 YDEGEE. This CDR3 is built from 13 residues. Between the trimmed V and J ends, which lost 6 bases and 2 bases, there was a span of 12 bases. In nucleotides, the CDR3 is TGTGCCAGCACCATTGGGTGGGCCTACGAGCAGTACTTC. This gives the protein CASTIGWAYEQYF.

This clone showed up just a few times. The CDR3 sequence is CASSQVGAGGYTF. The CDR3 DNA sequence: TGCGCCAGCAGCCAAGTGGGTGCGGGTGGCTACACCTTC. The chain uses TRBV4-1 and TRBJ1-2; no reliable D call. The length of the CDR3 is 13 residues. V was clipped by 1 base and J by 7 bases, with 10 bases between them. CDR1 is MGHRA and CDR2 is YSYEKL in the germline V gene.

This chain uses TRBV11-2 with TRBJ2-2; TRBD2 agrees at 9 bases. Germline V gene data show CDR1 as SGHAT and CDR2 as FQNNGV. The CDR3 loop spans 15 amino acids. V lost 2 bases to trimming and J lost 7 bases; unmatched junction nucleotides: 5. The CDR3 region has the DNA TGTGCCAGCAGCTTAATAGCGGGAGTAAACGGGGAGCTGTTTTTT. It encodes CASSLIAGVNGELFF.